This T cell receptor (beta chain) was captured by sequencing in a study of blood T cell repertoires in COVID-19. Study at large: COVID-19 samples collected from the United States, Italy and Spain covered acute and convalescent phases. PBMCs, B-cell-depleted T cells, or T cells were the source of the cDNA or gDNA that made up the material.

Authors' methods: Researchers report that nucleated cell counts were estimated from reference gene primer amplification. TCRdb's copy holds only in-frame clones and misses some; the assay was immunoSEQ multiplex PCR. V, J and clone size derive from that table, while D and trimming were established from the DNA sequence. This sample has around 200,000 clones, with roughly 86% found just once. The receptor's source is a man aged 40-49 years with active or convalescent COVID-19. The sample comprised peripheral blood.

DNA of the CDR3: TGTGCCACCAGTGATTCCTCTACAGGGTCAACTAATGAAAAACTGTTTTTT. This encodes CATSDSSTGSTNEKLFF. This chain joins TRBV24-1 and TRBJ1-4; maybe TRBD1 (6 bases). The CDR3 extends over 17 amino acids. Trimming pared 2 bases from V and 0 bases from J, leaving 12 bases between. The germline gives CDR1 KGHDR, CDR2 SFDVKD.